These T cell receptor beta chains were read from a single sample in a study of early T cells in non-severe SARS-CoV-2 infection. A single record per CDR3 protein comes from TCRdb applying MiXCR to the 5' RACE reads. Among 80,000 or so distinct CDR3 sequences listed, 11% to 15% were seen once. Sequencing was done on a sample of whole blood. Receptors originate from an adult who was a healthcare worker with PCR-confirmed SARS-CoV-2 infection or an uninfected control (not recorded which). CDR3s leave out the opening cysteine and the closing phenylalanine or tryptophan. D genes are given only for firm matches.

cdr3_aa	d_call	j_call	cdr3_length	v_call
SARATGTSGRVDTQY	TRBD2	TRBJ2-3	15	TRBV20-1
ASSIVEAGAVYEQY	.	TRBJ2-7	14	TRBV19
ASRETAYEQY	.	TRBJ2-7	10	TRBV5-1
ASSQKAFSGNTIY	.	TRBJ1-3	13	TRBV3-1
ASRVGLATITDTQY	TRBD2	TRBJ2-3	14	TRBV7-2
ASGDGWGTAGELF	.	TRBJ2-2	13	TRBV19
ASSVSSGGTDTQY	TRBD2	TRBJ2-3	13	TRBV10-1
ASSPRMGRLTYEQY	.	TRBJ2-7	14	TRBV19
ASSYPLGDRANQPQH	TRBD1	TRBJ1-5	15	TRBV6-2/TRBV6-3
SVEDRQRYEQY	.	TRBJ2-7	11	TRBV29-1
ASSPDRSWETQY	.	TRBJ2-5	12	TRBV11-2
ASSLGHEQY	.	TRBJ2-7	9	TRBV5-4
ASSLMEASSYEQY	.	TRBJ2-7	13	TRBV7-8
ASSQEGEWQF	.	TRBJ2-1	10	TRBV11-2
ASSFGAGAYTGELF	.	TRBJ2-2	14	TRBV5-1
ASSILGDTQY	.	TRBJ2-3	10	TRBV7-9
ASSQGLLKY	.	TRBJ2-5	9	TRBV7-9
SARDRAGQGLLKRETQY	.	TRBJ2-5	17	TRBV20-1
ASSPPTGRETQY	.	TRBJ2-5	12	TRBV13
ASSLRGLAGVSEQY	TRBD2	TRBJ2-7	14	TRBV28
ASSDGAEPYNEQF	.	TRBJ2-1	13	TRBV19
SASPEVDEQF	.	TRBJ2-1	10	TRBV20-1
ASLAGVGKNIQY	.	TRBJ2-4	12	TRBV2
ASSLIFWEQF	.	TRBJ2-1	10	TRBV12-3/TRBV12-4
AISDSGASSHEQY	.	TRBJ2-7	13	TRBV10-3
ASAPSGQGTKNIQY	TRBD1	TRBJ2-4	14	TRBV12-5
ASSSSGGLLSYEQY	TRBD2	TRBJ2-7	14	TRBV7-9
ASSYDGGKGTEAF	.	TRBJ1-1	13	TRBV6-5
ASSTHRAQTGELF	.	TRBJ2-2	13	TRBV19
ASSQQQGAREQY	TRBD1	TRBJ2-7	12	TRBV3-1
SVEKGQGASF	TRBD1	TRBJ1-1	10	TRBV29-1
ASTLLGFTDTQY	.	TRBJ2-3	12	TRBV2
AWGLQGNTEAF	.	TRBJ1-1	11	TRBV30
ASSLGGGVGEQF	TRBD2	TRBJ2-1	12	TRBV7-2
ASQDGLNQPQH	.	TRBJ1-5	11	TRBV2
ASSVGGAYEQY	.	TRBJ2-7	11	TRBV12-3/TRBV12-4
SAARLDSYEQY	.	TRBJ2-7	11	TRBV29-1
SARVAGNQAGNTIY	.	TRBJ1-3	14	TRBV20-1
ASSFFLGAGNEQF	.	TRBJ2-1	13	TRBV12-3/TRBV12-4
ASSLPGPTDTQY	.	TRBJ2-3	12	TRBV11-1
ASSQDPGTGFALTGNTIY	TRBD1	TRBJ1-3	18	TRBV4-2
ASSLDGPLDEQF	.	TRBJ2-1	12	TRBV7-2
ASSEATGGDTQY	.	TRBJ2-3	12	TRBV2
ASSSSTGQSKRETQY	.	TRBJ2-5	15	TRBV7-9
ASSFGTTKETQY	.	TRBJ2-5	12	TRBV7-9
SVARFTEAF	.	TRBJ1-1	9	TRBV29-1